The rows below give T cell receptor beta chains drawn from one sample of a study of control samples from healthy donors and cancer patients. The repertoire was sequenced with immunoSEQ multiplex PCR; TCRdb's copy has only in-frame clones and lacks some. This sample has about 160,000 clones, with roughly 94% found just once. Sequencing was carried out using PBMCs. These receptors originate from a man aged 60-69 years with colorectal cancer. CDR3s include the opening cysteine and the closing phenylalanine or tryptophan. D genes are given only for firm matches. Clone sizes are given selectively: once, few, many, or a class where the clone is expanded.

V	J	D	size	DNA	CDR3
TRBV6-6	TRBJ2-1	.	.	TGTGCCAGCAGTTCCGGACAGCTCAATGAGCAGTTCTTC	CASSSGQLNEQFF
TRBV29-1	TRBJ2-2	.	once	TGCAGCGCCTTAGAAAACACCGGGGAGCTGTTTTTT	CSALENTGELFF
TRBV3-1/TRBV3-2	TRBJ2-5	TRBD2	.	TGTGCCAGCAGCCAAGCCGACTCCGGGCGGGGGGGCCTTGAGACCCAGTACTTC	CASSQADSGRGGLETQYF
TRBV27	TRBJ1-2	.	.	TGTGCCAGCAGTTACCACCGGGACAAAGCTAACTATGGCTACACCTTC	CASSYHRDKANYGYTF
TRBV4-1	TRBJ2-2	.	.	TGCGCCAGCAGCCAAGTTGGGCTAGCTGCGAACACCGGGGAGCTGTTTTTT	CASSQVGLAANTGELFF
TRBV24-1	TRBJ2-3	.	.	TGTGCCACCAGTGATTTTGGGCAGGGGGGCTCCGATACGCAGTATTTT	CATSDFGQGGSDTQYF
TRBV12-3/TRBV12-4	TRBJ2-5	.	once	TGTGCCAGCAGTTTTCCTCCACAAGAGACCCAGTACTTC	CASSFPPQETQYF
TRBV6-5	TRBJ1-5	.	once	TGTGCCAGCAGACAGGGTTCAGATCAGCCCCAGCATTTT	CASRQGSDQPQHF
TRBV18	TRBJ2-7	.	once	TGTGCCAGCTCACCAGCGCAGGGCAAGCAGTACTTC	CASSPAQGKQYF
TRBV7-8	TRBJ2-1	TRBD2	.	TGTGCCAGCAGCTTAGTGGCGGGACTAGCGTTGAGCTCCTACAATGAGCAGTTCTTC	CASSLVAGLALSSYNEQFF
TRBV30	TRBJ2-2	.	.	TGTGCCTGGAGGGGAGGGGGGGCCGGGGAGCTGTTTTTT	CAWRGGGAGELFF
TRBV4-1	TRBJ1-5	TRBD1	.	TGCGCCAGCAGCCGGGAAGGACAGGGAAATCAGCCCCAGCATTTT	CASSREGQGNQPQHF
TRBV9	TRBJ1-2	TRBD1	.	TGTGCCAGCAGCGTAGGGACAGGGGGTTATGGCTACACCTTC	CASSVGTGGYGYTF
TRBV28	TRBJ1-1	TRBD1	.	TGTGCCAGCCAGGCAGGGGGGAACACTGAAGCTTTCTTT	CASQAGGNTEAFF
TRBV7-9	TRBJ2-6	.	.	TGTGCCAGCAGCTCGACTACCTACGCGGGGACCGGGGCCAACGTCCTGACTTTC	CASSSTTYAGTGANVLTF
TRBV19	TRBJ1-1	.	.	TGTGCCAGTAGCCGGAGGGGACCACCAGAAGCTTTCTTT	CASSRRGPPEAFF
TRBV28	TRBJ1-3	.	.	TGTGCCAGCAGTCCATTTGGACAGACCTCTGGAAACACCATATATTTT	CASSPFGQTSGNTIYF
TRBV19	TRBJ1-5	.	.	TGTGCCAGTAACGGGGGGGAGTCCCAGCATTTT	CASNGGESQHF
TRBV19	TRBJ1-3	.	once	TGTGCCAGTAGTAGCGGGGCCTATGGCTCTGGAAACACCATATATTTT	CASSSGAYGSGNTIYF
TRBV27	TRBJ1-1	.	.	TGTGCCAGCGCCTACCGGGGTGGTACTGAAGCTTTCTTT	CASAYRGGTEAFF
TRBV28	TRBJ2-2	.	.	TGTGCCAGCAGGGTCTTGACGAACACCGGGGAGCTGTTTTTT	CASRVLTNTGELFF
TRBV6-1	TRBJ1-4	.	.	TGTGCCAGCAGTGAAGCGCTTAGCAGAAAACTGTTTTTT	CASSEALSRKLFF
TRBV19	TRBJ2-7	.	.	TGTGCCAGTAGTGGACAGATTTTCTACGAGCAGTACTTC	CASSGQIFYEQYF
TRBV19	TRBJ2-7	TRBD1	.	TGTGCCAGTAGTATGGGTGGACAGGTCTCCGAGCAGTACTTC	CASSMGGQVSEQYF
TRBV5-1	TRBJ1-1	TRBD1	.	TGCGCCAGCAGCTTGGATTCCGCAGGGGGCCTCGGAGCTTTCTTT	CASSLDSAGGLGAFF
TRBV11-2	TRBJ1-1	.	.	TGTGCCAGCAGCTTAGGGAATCCTGAAGCTTTCTTT	CASSLGNPEAFF
TRBV4-2	TRBJ1-6	.	.	TGTGCCAGCAGCCAGGGCGGGTCATCTAATTCACCCCTCCACTTT	CASSQGGSSNSPLHF
TRBV13	TRBJ2-5	.	.	TGTGCCAGCAGCTCACCACGGGAGCAAGAGACCCAGTACTTC	CASSSPREQETQYF
TRBV10-2	TRBJ2-5	.	.	TGCGCCAGCAATCACAGGGATTACGAGACCCAGTACTTC	CASNHRDYETQYF
TRBV9	TRBJ2-3	TRBD2	.	TGTGCCAGCAGCGTAGGATTCAGCGGGGGGGCTGGTCGCACAGATACGCAGTATTTT	CASSVGFSGGAGRTDTQYF
TRBV21-1	TRBJ2-1	.	.	TGTGCCAGCAGCAATCTTCGCGGGACAGGTTCAATTAGACCCTACAATGAGCAGTTCTTC	CASSNLRGTGSIRPYNEQFF
TRBV6-2/TRBV6-3	TRBJ1-2	.	.	TGTGCCAGCAGTTACTCGACTCGGGGAAGTAACTATGGCTACACCTTC	CASSYSTRGSNYGYTF
TRBV9	TRBJ1-1	TRBD1	.	TGTGCCAGCAGCGAAGGACAGGTGAACACTGAAGCTTTCTTT	CASSEGQVNTEAFF
TRBV27	TRBJ1-1	.	.	TGTGCCAGCAGTTTATCACGCGGGACGAACACTGAAGCTTTCTTT	CASSLSRGTNTEAFF
TRBV23-1	TRBJ2-1	TRBD2	.	TGCGCCAGCGGCACCCCCCTTAGCGGGGACCTCAGGGGAGCGTTCTTC	CASGTPLSGDLRGAFF
TRBV12-3/TRBV12-4	TRBJ1-1	.	.	TGTGCCAGCAGGATGGGGGAGAACACTGAAGCTTTCTTT	CASRMGENTEAFF
TRBV11-2	TRBJ1-1	.	.	TGTGCCAGCAGCTCGCCCCGCAGGGGTACTGAAGCTTTCTTT	CASSSPRRGTEAFF
TRBV6-5	TRBJ1-2	.	.	TGTGCCAGCAGTCCTAATCAGGGGAACTATGGCTACACCTTC	CASSPNQGNYGYTF
TRBV5-1	TRBJ1-2	.	few	TGCGCCAGCAGCTTGACCGGTTCTAACTATGGCTACACCTTC	CASSLTGSNYGYTF
TRBV5-1	TRBJ2-3	TRBD1	.	TGCGCCAGCAGACAACAGGGGTTGTTCACAGATACGCAGTATTTT	CASRQQGLFTDTQYF
TRBV5-1	TRBJ2-1	.	.	TGCGCCAGCAGCTTGGGAGGTGTCGGGGCCTACAATGAGCAGTTCTTC	CASSLGGVGAYNEQFF
TRBV27	TRBJ2-1	.	.	TGTGCCAGCAGTTTATGGGGGTCCTACAATGAGCAGTTCTTC	CASSLWGSYNEQFF
TRBV18	TRBJ2-5	.	.	TGTGCCAGCTCACCACTCGACGGGAGTCAAGAGACCCAGTACTTC	CASSPLDGSQETQYF
TRBV5-1	TRBJ1-4	.	.	TGCGCCAGCAGCTCAACTAATGAAAAACTGTTTTTT	CASSSTNEKLFF
TRBV3-1/TRBV3-2	TRBJ2-5	.	once	TGTGCCAGCAGCCAAGTAATTAGTTGGGGGGACGGTGAATTGGCCCAGTACTTC	CASSQVISWGDGELAQYF
TRBV19	TRBJ1-3	.	few	TGTGCCAGTATTTCCTCGACAGCAAACCTCGGAAACACCATATATTTT	CASISSTANLGNTIYF
TRBV5-1	TRBJ2-7	.	.	TGCGCCAGCAGCTCCCGAACCTACGAGCAGTACTTC	CASSSRTYEQYF
TRBV6-5	TRBJ2-3	.	.	TGTGCCAGCACCCCCAGGAGAGACACAGATACGCAGTATTTT	CASTPRRDTDTQYF
TRBV28	TRBJ1-3	.	.	TGTGCCAGCAGTTTAGGAACTGGAAACACCATATATTTT	CASSLGTGNTIYF
TRBV5-1	TRBJ2-7	TRBD1	.	TGCGCCAGCACCGGACAGGGGGTCTACGAGCAGTACTTC	CASTGQGVYEQYF
TRBV18	TRBJ2-5	.	.	TGTGCCAGCTCGGGAGAAGAGACCCAGTACTTC	CASSGEETQYF
TRBV9	TRBJ2-3	.	.	TGTGCCAGCAGCGTGGGGCCTCCCGATACGCAGTATTTT	CASSVGPPDTQYF
TRBV5-6	TRBJ1-1	.	.	TGTGCCAGCAGCTTGGGCAGCCTGTCCTCCCCTTTCTTT	CASSLGSLSSPFF
TRBV10-2	TRBJ1-1	.	.	TGCGCCAGCAGTGTTCGCCAGGACTTCTCTGAAGCTTTCTTT	CASSVRQDFSEAFF
TRBV19	TRBJ1-2	.	.	TGTGCCAGTAGTAAACAGGGATCCCACTATGGCTACACCTTC	CASSKQGSHYGYTF
TRBV30	TRBJ2-5	.	.	TGTGCCTGGGGAACCCGAAGGGTTCAAGAGACCCAGTACTTC	CAWGTRRVQETQYF